The 30 T cell receptor beta chains presented below share a single source sample, sequenced in a study of T cells in localized non-small cell lung cancer. Repertoires were generated with immunoSEQ multiplex PCR, while TCRdb's copy carries only in-frame clones and drops some. Counted here are more than 30,000 clones, 88% occurring once; the ten biggest clones make up around 4%. Here the sequenced sample was peripheral blood mononuclear cells, taken before any cancer treatment. All receptors come from a woman aged 35 to 69 with stage III lung adenocarcinoma.

The chain uses TRBV11-1 and TRBJ1-4; D is possibly TRBD1 (5 bases). The CDR3 spans 14 residues. Germline loops: CDR1 SGHAT, CDR2 FQDESV (reference sequence). Trimming stripped 6 bases from V and 5 bases from J, with 13 bases between. CDR3: CASSLRDPNEKLFF. The DNA for the CDR3 is TGTGCCAGCAGTTTGAGGGACCCGAATGAAAAACTGTTTTTT. Variable domain in full (rest from reference TRBV11-1 and TRBJ1-4): EAEVAQSPRYKITEKSQAVAFWCDPISGHATLYWYRQILGQGPELLVQFQDESVVDDSQLPKDRFSAERLKGVDSTLKIQPAELGDSAMYLCASSLRDPNEKLFFGSGTQLSVL.

J is TRBJ1-2 and V is TRBV10-3; possibly TRBD1 for D (5 bases). This CDR3 comprises 14 residues. V was cut by 0 bases and J by 5 bases, with 10 bases left in between. The germline gives CDR1 ENHRY, CDR2 SYGVKD. CDR3 DNA sequence: TGTGCCATCAGTGAGTCCGGGACGGCTTATGGCTACACCTTC. This sequence encodes CAISESGTAYGYTF.

The V call is TRBV19, the J call TRBJ2-7, with D possibly TRBD1 on 6 matching bases. This CDR3 contains 14 residues. Per the germline V gene, CDR1 is LNHDA and CDR2 is SQIVND (reference sequence). Between the trimmed V and J ends, which lost 7 bases and 0 bases, there was a span of 13 bases. CDR3: CASTPRGSSYEQYF. CDR3 in DNA: TGTGCCAGTACCCCCAGGGGAAGCTCCTACGAGCAGTACTTC.

V usage is TRBV15 and J usage is TRBJ2-7; possible D gene TRBD2, 6 bases. Germline V gene lookup returns CDR1 LNHNV and CDR2 YYDKDF (reference sequence). Deletions cut 0 bases from V and 7 bases from J, with 13 bases between. The CDR3 covers 14 residues. The CDR3, as DNA: TGTGCCACCAGCAGAGATGTGGGAGGCCCGGAGCAGTACTTC. This codes for CATSRDVGGPEQYF.

J is TRBJ1-1 and V is TRBV7-2, with 8 bases matching TRBD1. This CDR3 has 14 residues. Germline CDR1 reads SGHTA; CDR2 reads FQGNSA. V was pared by 3 bases and J by 1 base, with 1 base of the junction left unmatched. The CDR3, as DNA: TGTGCCAGCAGCTTCGGGACAGGGAACACTGAAGCTTTCTTT. Protein: CASSFGTGNTEAFF.

The V gene is TRBV19, the J gene TRBJ2-3, with D perhaps given as TRBD1 or TRBD2 (5 bases each). Looked up from germline, CDR1 is LNHDA and CDR2 is SQIVND (reference sequence). Between the trimmed V and J ends, which lost 4 bases and 0 bases, there was a span of 14 bases. The CDR3 extends over 16 amino acids. The CDR3 reads CASSRQGAGSTDTQYF. In DNA form, the CDR3 reads TGTGCCAGTAGTAGGCAGGGCGCGGGTAGCACAGATACGCAGTATTTT. Complete variable domain (other parts from reference TRBV19 and TRBJ2-3): DGGITQSPKYLFRKEGQNVTLSCEQNLNHDAMYWYRQDPGQGLRLIYYSQIVNDFQKGDIAEGYSVSREKKESFPLTVTSAQKNPTAFYLCASSRQGAGSTDTQYFGPGTRLTVL.

V usage is TRBV5-1 and J usage is TRBJ2-1, with 8 positions matching TRBD2. Per the germline V gene, CDR1 is SGHRS and CDR2 is YFSETQ. The V gene end was trimmed by 9 bases and the J gene end by 0 bases; junction bases not matched to a gene: 5. The CDR3 covers 14 residues. The CDR3 coding sequence is TGCGCCACAAAGCGGGAGCCCTCCTACAATGAGCAGTTCTTC. As protein: CATKREPSYNEQFF. Complete variable domain (other parts from reference TRBV5-1 and TRBJ2-1): KAGVTQTPRYLIKTRGQQVTLSCSPISGHRSVSWYQQTPGQGLQFLFEYFSETQRNKGNFPGRFSGRQFSNSRSEMNVSTLELGDSALYLCATKREPSYNEQFFGPGTRLTVL.

The V call is TRBV28, the J call TRBJ2-6; D is uncertain. Germline CDR1 reads MDHEN; CDR2 reads SYDVKM. The V end lost 10 bases, the J end lost 0 bases, and 4 bases lay between the germline ends. The CDR3 is made up of 12 amino acids. The CDR3 loop is CATASGANVLTF. The CDR3 DNA follows: TGTGCCACCGCCTCTGGGGCCAACGTCCTGACTTTC.

This chain links TRBV2 with TRBJ2-5; 8 bases fit TRBD2. This CDR3 is 16 amino acids long. With V trimmed by 5 bases and J by 5 bases, 13 bases remained unmatched. Germline V CDR1 and CDR2: SNHLY, FYNNEI. The CDR3 nucleotides are TGTGCCAGCAGTCCCCTTGTGGCGGGAGGAGGGGAGACCCAGTACTTC. Its protein product is CASSPLVAGGGETQYF.

V is TRBV15 and J is TRBJ2-7, with 9 bases fitting TRBD1. After removal of 6 bases from V and 2 bases from J, the junction contained 8 bases not matched to a gene. Germline V CDR1 and CDR2: LNHNV, YYDKDF (reference sequence). The CDR3 has 15 residues. The CDR3 DNA reads TGTGCCACCAGGATTACGACAGGGGGACCCTACGAGCAGTACTTC. It specifies CATRITTGGPYEQYF.

This clone was seen a few times. This chain joins TRBV10-3 and TRBJ1-1; the match to TRBD1 covers 9 bases. CDR1 is ENHRY, CDR2 SYGVKD, per germline. This CDR3 region has 16 residues. With 5 bases clipped from V and 3 bases from J, the junction kept 10 bases outside the gene matches. In nucleotides, the CDR3 is TGTGCCATCAGTCGTAACACAGGGGGCGCGGACACTGAAGCTTTCTTT. This sequence encodes CAISRNTGGADTEAFF.

Of note for this clone: A junction end diverges from the germline sequence, so it may reflect a read error. Here the CDR3 DNA reads TGTGCTAGCAGCCCACGACAGGGGGCTGGGCCTGGAAACACCATATATTTT. It yields the protein CASSPRQGAGPGNTIYF. The chain uses TRBV7-7 and TRBJ1-3; 10 bases line up with TRBD1. From germline, CDR1 is SSHAT and CDR2 FNYEAQ (reference sequence). The CDR3 contains 17 residues. The variable domain in full, completed from reference TRBV7-7 and TRBJ1-3, reads GAGVSQSPRYKVTKRGQDVTLRCDPISSHATLYWYQQALGQGPEFLTYFNYEAQPDKSGLPSDRFSAERPEGSISTLTIQRTEQRDSAMYRCASSPRQGAGPGNTIYFGEGSWLTVV.

V and J are TRBV4-3 and TRBJ2-1, with D hard to call. Germline V lookup: CDR1 LGHNA, CDR2 YSLEER. There are 15 residues in the CDR3. Between the trimmed V and J ends, which lost 0 bases and 0 bases, there was a span of 6 bases. CDR3 protein: CASSQDSSSYNEQFF. The CDR3 coding sequence is TGCGCCAGCAGCCAAGACTCTAGCTCCTACAATGAGCAGTTCTTC.

This chain links TRBV6-5 with TRBJ1-1, with 9 bases that match TRBD1. The CDR3 is made up of 13 amino acids. V was pared by 5 bases and J by 6 bases, with 4 bases of the junction left unmatched. CDR1 and CDR2 (germline): MNHEY, SVGAGI. The CDR3 spells CASSQGQGAEAFF. For the CDR3, the DNA is TGTGCCAGCAGTCAGGGACAGGGAGCTGAAGCTTTCTTT.

The sample holds a few counts of this clone. V and J are TRBV14 and TRBJ1-1; D uncertain. Germline CDR1 reads SGHDN; CDR2 reads FVKESK. V was shortened by 4 bases and J by 0 bases, with 6 bases between the two germline ends. This CDR3 region has 13 residues. CDR3 in DNA: TGTGCCAGCAGCCCCGGGCTGAACACTGAAGCTTTCTTT. It translates to CASSPGLNTEAFF.

The V gene is TRBV2, the J gene TRBJ1-2; TRBD1 matches at 9 bases. CDR1 and CDR2 from the germline V gene are SNHLY and FYNNEI. V gave up 6 bases and J gave up 3 bases; unmatched junction bases: 11. This CDR3 is built from 16 residues. CDR3 nucleotides: TGTGCCAGCAGGTATCCCGGGACAGGGTCGGACTATGGCTACACCTTC. It codes for CASRYPGTGSDYGYTF.

J is TRBJ1-5 and V is TRBV10-2; TRBD1 might be the D (5 bases). V was shortened by 3 bases and J by 0 bases, with 12 bases between the two germline ends. Germline V gene lookup returns CDR1 WSHSY and CDR2 SAAADI. The CDR3 has 16 amino acids. This CDR3 reads CASSDGTAISNQPQHF. For the CDR3, the DNA is TGCGCCAGCAGTGATGGGACGGCCATTAGCAATCAGCCCCAGCATTTT.

The chain employs TRBV6-9 and TRBJ2-2; D is tentatively TRBD1 or TRBD2 (5 bases each). V gave up 5 bases and J gave up 5 bases, with 15 bases separating them. The V gene's germline CDR1 is MNHGY and CDR2 SVAAGI. This CDR3 has 15 residues. The CDR3 bases are TGTGCCAGCAGTGCCCCGGGGCCACGAACCGGGGAGCTGTTTTTT. Translation: CASSAPGPRTGELFF.

The chain joins TRBV6-6 to TRBJ1-4; no clear D. The V and J ends lost 4 bases and 7 bases respectively, with 7 bases between them. There are 12 residues in the CDR3. CDR1 and CDR2 from the germline V gene are MNHNY and SVGAGI (reference sequence). The CDR3, as DNA: TGTGCCAGCAGTTTCCCTTCTGAAAAACTGTTTTTT. Encoded protein: CASSFPSEKLFF.

The chain couples TRBV19 to TRBJ1-4; D uncertain. Deletions cut 9 bases from V and 0 bases from J, with 14 bases between. CDR1 and CDR2 from the germline V gene are LNHDA and SQIVND (reference sequence). The CDR3 is 15 residues long. The CDR3 DNA sequence: TGTGCCAGCGGCCGGACGGGCGCAACTAATGAAAAACTGTTTTTT. Amino acid sequence: CASGRTGATNEKLFF. Using reference TRBV19 and TRBJ1-4 for the parts outside the CDR3, the full variable domain is DGGITQSPKYLFRKEGQNVTLSCEQNLNHDAMYWYRQDPGQGLRLIYYSQIVNDFQKGDIAEGYSVSREKKESFPLTVTSAQKNPTAFYLCASGRTGATNEKLFFGSGTQLSVL.

The chain is built from TRBV9 and TRBJ2-1; 11 bases are shared with TRBD2. Germline CDR1 and CDR2: SGDLS and YYNGEE. The junction had 11 bases not matched to a gene; V was cut back by 4 bases and J by 2 bases. The CDR3 length is 18 residues. CDR3 sequence reads: CASSSGLAGGGAYNEQFF. The CDR3 DNA reads TGTGCCAGCAGCTCCGGGCTAGCGGGAGGCGGGGCCTACAATGAGCAGTTCTTC.

This clone turned up a few times. The chain couples TRBV30 to TRBJ2-6; 15 bases match TRBD2. Germline V gives CDR1 GTSNPN, CDR2 SVGIG (reference sequence). The CDR3 consists of 18 residues. Trimming took 6 bases from V and 0 from J; bases not matched to a gene: 6. CDR3 nucleotides: TGTGCCTGTCCCGGGACTAGCGGGGGGACCTCTGGGGCCAACGTCCTGACTTTC. This translates into CACPGTSGGTSGANVLTF.

V gene TRBV6-1 combines with J gene TRBJ1-2; D remains unclear. The germline V gene has CDR1 MNHNS and CDR2 SASEGT. The V gene lost 10 bases and the J gene lost 3 bases, with 18 bases spanning the gap. This CDR3 has 14 amino acids. The DNA for the CDR3 is TGTGCCACCCAGACCTTCGCGGGTGACTATGGCTACACCTTC. This codes for CATQTFAGDYGYTF.

The rearrangement joins TRBV11-2 to TRBJ2-7, with a weak D call TRBD2 (6 bases). The CDR3 is 13 residues long. Germline CDR1 and CDR2: SGHAT and FQNNGV. Between the trimmed V and J ends, which lost 4 bases and 4 bases, there was a span of 11 bases. CDR3 coding DNA: TGTGCCAGCAGCTCCATACGGGGGTACGAGCAGTACTTC. Encoded protein: CASSSIRGYEQYF. Supplemented by reference TRBV11-2 and TRBJ2-7, the full variable domain reads EAGVAQSPRYKIIEKRQSVAFWCNPISGHATLYWYQQILGQGPKLLIQFQNNGVVDDSQLPKDRFSAERLKGVDSTLKIQPAKLEDSAVYLCASSSIRGYEQYFGPGTRLTVT.

The chain combines TRBV2 with TRBJ2-1, with D possibly being TRBD2 (5 bases). Trimming stripped 6 bases from V and 8 bases from J, with 11 bases between. Germline V gene data show CDR1 as SNHLY and CDR2 as FYNNEI. The length of the CDR3 is 12 residues. The CDR3 region has the DNA TGTGCCAGCAGGGCCGAGGGCGATGAGCAGTTCTTC. Residues: CASRAEGDEQFF.

The J gene is TRBJ1-2, the V gene TRBV5-1; 11 positions agree with TRBD1. Germline-derived CDR1 and CDR2 are SGHRS and YFSETQ. Trimming cost V 0 bases and J 8 bases; bases outside gene matches: 9. This CDR3 has 16 amino acids. CDR3 bases: TGCGCCAGCAGCTTGGCCACTGGACAGGGGGCGACGGGCTACACCTTC. This codes for CASSLATGQGATGYTF.

The chain couples TRBV5-6 to TRBJ1-5; no reliable D call. Germline values: CDR1 SGHDT, CDR2 YYEEEE. V lost 0 bases, J lost 3 bases, and 7 bases lay in between. This CDR3 has 14 residues. CDR3 region: CASSLGLPNQPQHF. CDR3 in DNA: TGTGCCAGCAGCTTGGGACTACCCAATCAGCCCCAGCATTTT.

The chain recombines TRBV6-5 with TRBJ1-1; D ambiguous. Germline loops: CDR1 MNHEY, CDR2 SVGAGI. The CDR3 covers 13 residues. The germline V and J ends were trimmed by 5 bases and 3 bases, with 10 bases remaining between them. The CDR3 protein is CASSIHGYTEAFF. The DNA for the CDR3 is TGTGCCAGCAGTATACATGGATACACTGAAGCTTTCTTT.

The V gene is TRBV29-1, the J gene TRBJ1-2, with a tentative D call TRBD1 (5 bases). This CDR3 is built from 13 residues. V dropped 5 bases and J dropped 6 bases, with 16 bases sitting between them. Germline CDR1 and CDR2: SQVTM and ANQGSEA. The CDR3 is CSVLRDVGDGYTF. The CDR3 nucleotides read TGCAGCGTTCTCAGGGATGTAGGAGATGGCTACACCTTC.

For the CDR3, the DNA is TGCGCCAGCAGCTCACGGGACAGACAAACCGGCAATCAGCCCCAGCATTTT. It yields the protein CASSSRDRQTGNQPQHF. V and J are TRBV5-1 and TRBJ1-5; 7 bases map to TRBD1. The CDR3 has 17 amino acids. Germline V gene lookup returns CDR1 SGHRS and CDR2 YFSETQ. With V trimmed by 3 bases and J by 2 bases, 11 bases remained unmatched.